Shown below are 26 T cell receptor beta chains from a single sample sequenced in a study of shared clonotypes between healthy human individuals. The data were produced by immunoSEQ multiplex PCR, yet TCRdb's version contains in-frame clones alone and is incomplete. The table has around 1.1 million clones, about 80% seen once. Sequenced: memory CD4+ T cells from PBMCs. Regarding subset: CD45RA-negative fraction. The receptors shown here come from a man aged 18 to 29 in good health. Some clones in this sample may be carry-over from other donors' samples.

Comment on this clone: Distinct nucleotide sequences in the sample also encode this CDR3. This rearrangement joins TRBV5-8 to TRBJ1-1, with 7 bases matching TRBD1. V was pared by 4 bases and J by 5 bases, with 8 bases of the junction left unmatched. Germline V gene sequence: CDR1 SGHTS, CDR2 YDEGEE. The CDR3 contains 14 residues. CDR3 protein: CASSRQGLGTEAFF. In DNA form, the CDR3 reads TGTGCCAGCAGCAGACAGGGACTGGGAACTGAAGCTTTCTTT.

This clone was observed a handful of times. A much more abundant neighbour one base away suggests this may be a read error. V and J are TRBV11-2 and TRBJ2-1; D gene ambiguous. The CDR3 totals 15 residues. Germline CDR1 and CDR2: SGHAT and FQNNGV. DNA of the CDR3: TGTGCCAGCAGCTTAGTCGTTAGGTCCTACAATGAGCAGCTCTTC. Translating it yields CASSLVVRSYNEQLF.

With regard to this clone: A read error is possible here, since a much larger clone lies one base away. V and J are TRBV14 and TRBJ1-4, with D uncertain. V was clipped by 4 bases and J by 5 bases, with 11 bases between them. Germline V CDR1 and CDR2: SGHDN, FVKESK. The CDR3 length is 14 residues. The chain's CDR3 is CASSRNIRNEKLFF. CDR3 DNA sequence: TGTGCCAGCAGCCGAAACATCAGAAATGAAAAACTGTTTTTT.

This clone has ten or more counts. DNA for the CDR3: TGTGCCAGCAGCCGATGGGGTGCTGAAAAACTGTTTTTT. This translates into CASSRWGAEKLFF. The chain is built from TRBV14 and TRBJ1-4; no reliable D call. The V and J ends lost 4 bases and 7 bases respectively, with 10 bases between them. This CDR3 contains 13 residues. Germline loops: CDR1 SGHDN, CDR2 FVKESK.

The J gene is TRBJ2-1, the V gene TRBV4-1; no clear D. There are 15 residues in the CDR3. In germline, CDR1 is MGHRA, CDR2 YSYEKL. V dropped 2 bases and J dropped 6 bases, with 14 bases sitting between them. The CDR3 region has the DNA TGCGCCAGCAGCCAACTCGCCACTCCTTCCAATGAGCAGTTCTTC. Protein sequence: CASSQLATPSNEQFF.

The gene calls are TRBV27 and TRBJ2-5; D is unclear. Germline assignment: CDR1 MNHEY and CDR2 SMNVEV (reference sequence). The length of the CDR3 is 11 residues. The ends were cut back, 8 bases at V and 5 bases at J, with 9 bases in the middle. In DNA form, the CDR3 reads TGTGCCAGCTCCCCCACTGAGACCCAGTACTTC. This sequence encodes CASSPTETQYF.

The chain links TRBV28 to TRBJ2-5; D may correspond to TRBD1 or TRBD2 (5 bases each). The CDR3 loop spans 16 amino acids. Germline CDR1 is MDHEN and CDR2 is SYDVKM. V lost 6 bases, J lost 2 bases, and 19 bases lay in between. Here the CDR3 reads CASSNRIGAVQETQYF. The CDR3 DNA reads as TGTGCCAGCAGCAATCGGATCGGGGCGGTTCAAGAGACCCAGTACTTC. Filled out from reference TRBV28 and TRBJ2-5, the complete variable domain reads DVKVTQSSRYLVKRTGEKVFLECVQDMDHENMFWYRQDPGLGLRLIYFSYDVKMKEKGDIPEGYSVSREKKERFSLILESASTNQTSMYLCASSNRIGAVQETQYFGPGTRLLVL.

The chain joins TRBV28 to TRBJ2-6, with D possibly being TRBD1 (6 bases). The germline V gene encodes CDR1 MDHEN and CDR2 SYDVKM. This CDR3 comprises 15 residues. V dropped 9 bases and J dropped 3 bases, with 15 bases sitting between them. The CDR3, as DNA: TGTGCCAGTGCACAGGGTTATGGTGGGGCCAACGTCCTGACTTTC. Protein sequence: CASAQGYGGANVLTF.

This clone occurred once. The rearrangement joins TRBV6-5 to TRBJ1-1, with D perhaps TRBD1 (6 bases). CDR3 length: 12 residues. The germline CDR1 and CDR2 sequences are MNHEY and SVGAGI. V was clipped by 10 bases and J by 2 bases, with 11 bases between them. The CDR3 reads CATQGPNTEAFF. DNA of the CDR3: TGTGCCACCCAGGGGCCAAACACTGAAGCTTTCTTT.

This clone was recorded only once. This may be a read error, as it is one base from a much larger clone. This chain links TRBV29-1 with TRBJ2-2; no clear D gene. Trimming removed 8 bases at V and 4 bases at J, with 17 bases between. Germline lookup yields CDR1 SQVTM and CDR2 ANQGSEA. CDR3 length: 14 residues. The DNA of the CDR3 is TGCAGCATAAAAGGAGAGTCGTCCACCGGGGAGCTGTTTTTT. This codes for CSIKGESSTGELFF.

CDR3 residues: CASSLGVGGLRNTIYF. The CDR3, as DNA: TGTGCCAGCAGCTTAGGGGTCGGGGGGCTAAGAAACACCATATATTTT. J is TRBJ1-3 and V is TRBV7-2; perhaps TRBD1 as D (6 bases). This CDR3 spans 16 amino acids. Trimming took 1 base from V and 5 from J, leaving 15 bases between them. CDR1 is SGHTA, CDR2 FQGNSA, per germline.

The V and J genes are TRBV7-9 and TRBJ2-1; no definite D call. This CDR3 has 11 residues. Germline CDR1 is SEHNR and CDR2 is FQNEAQ (reference sequence). Deletions cut 5 bases from V and 7 bases from J, with 6 bases between. CDR3 residues: CASSRENEQFF. Written as DNA, the CDR3 is TGTGCCAGCAGCCGAGAGAATGAGCAGTTCTTC.

The chain recombines TRBV2 with TRBJ2-7; TRBD1 agrees at 7 bases. Per germline, CDR1 SNHLY and CDR2 FYNNEI. The CDR3 is made up of 12 amino acids. Trimming cost V 2 bases and J 9 bases; bases outside gene matches: 4. CDR3 coding DNA: TGTGCCAGCAGTGAATACAGGGGTCGGCAGTACTTC. The encoded protein is CASSEYRGRQYF.

The rearrangement uses TRBV28 and TRBJ2-7; 8 nucleotides match TRBD1. Germline loops: CDR1 MDHEN, CDR2 SYDVKM. This CDR3 contains 18 residues. Germline trimming cut 3 bases from V and 7 bases from J; bases unmatched to any gene: 20. In DNA, the CDR3 is TGTGCCAGCAGTTTGGACGGGACAGGCCGACCATCTCAGGGAGAGCAGTACTTC. It is translated as CASSLDGTGRPSQGEQYF.

For this clone: The junction does not match germline at one end; this may be a read error. This chain uses TRBV6-1 with TRBJ1-2; TRBD1 matches 9 bases. CDR3 size: 14 residues. Germline CDR1 and CDR2: MNHNS and SASEGT. CDR3: CASSDFRDRVNLGF. The CDR3 DNA reads TGTGCCAGCAGTGACTTCCGGGACAGGGTCAACTTGGGCTTC.

This clone was recorded once. The CDR3 region has the DNA TGTGCCAGCACCACTAGCGGGAGTTGGGCAGATACGCAGTATTTT. Translating it yields CASTTSGSWADTQYF. The chain employs TRBV28 and TRBJ2-3, with 11 bases that match TRBD2. V shed 7 bases and J 4 bases; nucleotides not matched to a gene: 7. Germline V lookup: CDR1 MDHEN, CDR2 SYDVKM. The CDR3 totals 15 residues. The variable domain in full, completed from reference TRBV28 and TRBJ2-3, reads DVKVTQSSRYLVKRTGEKVFLECVQDMDHENMFWYRQDPGLGLRLIYFSYDVKMKEKGDIPEGYSVSREKKERFSLILESASTNQTSMYLCASTTSGSWADTQYFGPGTRLTVL.

The chain joins TRBV5-1 to TRBJ2-1, with 14 bases aligning to TRBD2. The V gene's germline CDR1 is SGHRS and CDR2 YFSETQ. Unmatched junction bases numbered 6, after V lost 4 bases and J lost 9 bases. CDR3 length: 15 residues. The CDR3 nucleotides are TGCGCCAGCAGCCAAGGGACTAGCGGGAGCGGTGAGCAGTTCTTC. Its translation is CASSQGTSGSGEQFF.

A single count supports this clone. The genes are TRBV7-2 and TRBJ2-4; 12 bases line up with TRBD2. The CDR3 extends over 15 amino acids. Trimming removed 5 bases from V and 5 bases from J; junction bases left unmatched: 4. Germline assignment: CDR1 SGHTA and CDR2 FQGNSA. The CDR3 DNA reads as TGTGCCAGCAGCCAATCTAGCGGGAGGGAAAACATTCAGTACTTC. As protein: CASSQSSGRENIQYF.

The chain couples TRBV7-2 to TRBJ1-2, with 8 positions matching TRBD1. CDR1 is SGHTA, CDR2 FQGNSA, per germline. CDR3 size: 14 residues. The V gene end was trimmed by 2 bases and the J gene end by 7 bases; junction bases not matched to a gene: 6. CDR3 sequence: CASSLQSGGGGYTF. For the CDR3, the DNA is TGTGCCAGCAGCTTACAATCAGGGGGCGGTGGCTACACCTTC. Full variable domain (missing parts from reference TRBV7-2 and TRBJ1-2): GAGVSQSPSNKVTEKGKDVELRCDPISGHTALYWYRQSLGQGLEFLIYFQGNSAPDKSGLPSDRFSAERTGGSVSTLTIQRTQQEDSAVYLCASSLQSGGGGYTFGSGTRLTVV.

The chain couples TRBV7-2 to TRBJ2-7, with 7 nucleotides matching TRBD1. Per the germline V gene, CDR1 is SGHTA and CDR2 is FQGNSA. After removal of 1 base from V and 2 bases from J, the junction contained 5 bases not matched to a gene. This CDR3 region has 15 residues. CDR3 region: CASSLDRGEPYEQYF. The CDR3 nucleotides read TGTGCCAGCAGCTTAGACAGGGGCGAACCCTACGAGCAGTACTTC.

The chain has TRBV5-4 and TRBJ2-1, with 11 bases aligning to TRBD2. This CDR3 is built from 16 residues. CDR1 and CDR2 from the germline V gene are SGHNT and YYREEE (reference sequence). With V trimmed by 4 bases and J by 1 base, 4 bases remained unmatched. The DNA of the CDR3 is TGTGCCAGCAGCCGACGGACTAGCGGGTCCTACAATGAGCAGTTCTTC. The encoded protein is CASSRRTSGSYNEQFF.

CDR3 bases: TGTGCCAGCAGCCAAGATATAGGATCGACTAATGAAAAACTGTTTTTT. It specifies CASSQDIGSTNEKLFF. The genes are TRBV14 and TRBJ1-4, with unresolved D. Germline lookup yields CDR1 SGHDN and CDR2 FVKESK. The CDR3 is 16 amino acids. The ends were cut back, 0 bases at V and 2 bases at J, with 10 bases in the middle.

Of note for this clone: Within the sample, other DNA sequences also encode this same CDR3. This chain joins TRBV2 and TRBJ2-3; D gene uncertain. V was pared by 2 bases and J by 0 bases, with 6 bases between. The CDR3 runs 14 residues. The germline CDR1 and CDR2 sequences are SNHLY and FYNNEI. This chain's CDR3 is CASSESASTDTQYF. The CDR3 bases are TGTGCCAGCAGTGAATCTGCTAGCACAGATACGCAGTATTTT. The variable domain in full, completed from reference TRBV2 and TRBJ2-3, reads EPEVTQTPSHQVTQMGQEVILRCVPISNHLYFYWYRQILGQKVEFLVSFYNNEISEKSEIFDDQFSVERPDGSNFTLKIRSTKLEDSAMYFCASSESASTDTQYFGPGTRLTVL.

The chain combines TRBV6-5 with TRBJ1-4, with TRBD1 identical over 9 bases. CDR1 and CDR2 from the germline V gene are MNHEY and SVGAGI. CDR3 length: 13 amino acids. V lost 6 bases, J lost 8 bases, and 4 bases stayed unmatched. This chain's CDR3 is CASRGQGREKLFF. CDR3 bases: TGTGCCAGCAGGGGACAGGGCAGAGAAAAACTGTTTTTT.

V usage is TRBV9 and J usage is TRBJ2-7; 8 bases map to TRBD2. Trimming removed 4 bases from V and 9 bases from J; junction bases left unmatched: 12. CDR1 and CDR2 from the germline V gene are SGDLS and YYNGEE. The CDR3 consists of 14 residues. The CDR3 here is CASSSRSGSGAQYF. CDR3 in DNA: TGTGCCAGCAGCTCGCGCAGCGGGAGTGGGGCGCAGTACTTC.

As DNA, the CDR3 is TGCGCCAGCGCCCTCTCGACGGGAGTCTATGGCTACACCTTC. This encodes CASALSTGVYGYTF. The J gene is TRBJ1-2, the V gene TRBV5-1; D gene ambiguous. The germline CDR1 and CDR2 sequences are SGHRS and YFSETQ. Trimming took off 7 bases at V and 4 bases at J, with 17 bases between the two ends. The CDR3 runs 14 residues.